By proportion, the clone carrying this T cell receptor (beta chain) is medium-sized (0.01 to 0.1%). Its antigen remains unidentified. Replacement immunoglobulin had been given to every CVID subject for at least one year. TCRdb's copy holds only in-frame clones and misses some; the assay was immunoSEQ multiplex PCR. There are 21,000 or so clones in the sample, none observed a single time. The sample comes from a study of T cell clonality in common variable immunodeficiency. Study-wide points: In common variable immunodeficiency, TCR beta chains reportedly carried fewer deletions and N-nucleotide insertions. Fewer TCRbeta clones were shared among CVID subjects than controls.

The sequenced sample consisted of peripheral blood mononuclear cells. This clonotype originated in a human donor with common variable immunodeficiency.

This CDR3 is CASHLGQGFNQPQHF. The sequenced part of the CDR3 DNA is TGTGCCAGTCACCTGGGGCAGGGTTTCAATCAGCCC. This chain joins TRBV28 and TRBJ1-5; D may be TRBD1 (5 bases). The read is 3 residues too short to cover the CDR3 end, so that end is filled in from the germline J gene. The germline CDR1 and CDR2 sequences are MDHEN and SYDVKM. Trimming removed 9 bases at V and 3 bases at J, with 18 bases between. The CDR3 sequence is 15 residues long.